The clone carrying this T cell receptor (beta chain) was picked up one time. The antigen remains undetermined. These data belong to a study of cytomegalovirus exposure and HLA in healthy donors. Study-wide results and caveats: In vitro assays verified that three CMV-associated chains recognized CMV antigens specifically.

Per germline, CDR1 MDHEN and CDR2 SYDVKM. V lost 6 bases to trimming and J lost 2 bases; unmatched junction nucleotides: 9. This CDR3 has 15 residues. Generated by immunoSEQ multiplex PCR, the TCRdb table keeps only in-frame clones and is missing some. The table has just under 150,000 clones, around 90% seen once; the top ten hold 4.5%. Sequencing input: PBMCs. This receptor was obtained from a man between 18 and 35 years old in good health and CMV-seropositive. The rearrangement uses TRBV28 and TRBJ2-7; 8 bases line up with TRBD1. The CDR3 region is CASRRTGPIPYEQYF. In nucleotides, the CDR3 is TGTGCCAGCAGAAGGACAGGGCCCATCCCCTACGAGCAGTACTTC.